This entry lists 5 T cell receptor beta chains sequenced from one sample in a study of T cells in Graves' hyperthyroidism and ophthalmopathy. RNA transcripts served as the template for amplifying TCR beta CDR3 regions. HTBI primers were the set used in a first-round RT-PCR of the TCR CDR3. TCRdb reprocessed the multiplex PCR reads with MiXCR, giving one entry per CDR3 protein. This sample carries around 700,000 distinct CDR3 sequences, around a third of them seen once, and the ten largest clones take around 29%. The source material was blood. These receptors all come from a woman aged 40 to 50 with Graves' hyperthyroidism.

This clonotype was seen at least ten times. The genes are TRBV20-1 and TRBJ2-5, with 10 nucleotides matching TRBD2. J was trimmed by 1 base and V by 1 base; bases with no gene match: 3. Per the germline V gene, CDR1 is DFQATT and CDR2 is SNEGSKA (reference sequence). This CDR3 contains 15 residues. The CDR3 DNA sequence: TGCAGTGCTAGAGGGAAGCGGGGGGGCCAAGAGACCCAGTACTTC. Amino acid sequence: CSARGKRGGQETQYF.

This clonotype was seen many times. Compared with germline, one end of the junction differs, possibly owing to a read error. This chain joins TRBV20-1 and TRBJ2-7; D may be TRBD2 (5 bases). Germline values: CDR1 DFQATT, CDR2 SNEGSKA (reference sequence). The CDR3 extends over 13 amino acids. CDR3 bases: TGCAGTGCTAGAGGTTCGATGAGCGGAGGCGGGCACTTC. Amino acid sequence: CSARGSMSGGGHF.

In its sample, this clonotype was seen many times. The CDR3 DNA reads TGTGCCAGCAGACCCGACAGAAGCACAGATACGCAGTATTTT. It specifies CASRPDRSTDTQYF. The rearrangement links TRBV7-9 to TRBJ2-3; D might be TRBD1 (5 bases). Germline values: CDR1 SEHNR, CDR2 FQNEAQ (reference sequence). This CDR3 comprises 14 residues. Trimming removed 6 bases at V and 0 bases at J, with 10 bases between.

V is TRBV12-3 or TRBV12-4 and J is TRBJ2-5; the match to TRBD1 covers 9 bases. The CDR3 has 16 residues. J lost 5 bases, V lost 5 bases, and 12 bases had no gene match. The CDR3 DNA follows: TGTGCCAGCAGTCACCCCCCGGGACAGGGCCGGGAGACCCAGTACTTC. As protein: CASSHPPGQGRETQYF.

This clonotype was observed a few times. This chain uses TRBV4-3 with TRBJ1-5; no clear D gene. The V end lost 2 bases, the J end lost 3 bases, and 5 bases lay between the germline ends. The CDR3 has 13 residues. CDR1 and CDR2 (germline): LGHNA, YSLEER. In DNA, the CDR3 is TGCGCCAGCAGCCAATATTACAATCAGCCCCAGCATTTT. Its protein is CASSQYYNQPQHF.